The 15 T cell receptor beta chains given below trace back to one sample, sequenced in a study of a mutant IDH1 vaccine in newly diagnosed glioma. Their antigens are not known. Time point defined: week 23, last vaccination. Topical imiquimod was applied with each vaccine dose, which held 300 ug of mutant IDH1 20-mer peptide. Method: immunoSEQ multiplex PCR; TCRdb's copy keeps in-frame clones and lacks some. The profile shows about 55,000 clones, about four fifths of them singletons. The material sequenced was PBMCs, taken from a glioma patient whose treatment included an IDH1 peptide vaccine. The receptor set was obtained from a man aged 35 to 55 with glioma.

The rearrangement joins TRBV18 to TRBJ2-1, with 11 bases lining up with TRBD2. The CDR3 loop spans 16 amino acids. Unmatched junction bases numbered 7, after V lost 5 bases and J lost 4 bases. Per the germline V gene, CDR1 is KGHSH and CDR2 is LQKENI. The CDR3 DNA is TGTGCCAGCTCATCCCGAACTAGCGGGGGTTACAATGAGCAGTTCTTC. It yields the protein CASSSRTSGGYNEQFF.

V is TRBV5-5 and J is TRBJ2-5; TRBD2 matches at 7 bases. The CDR3 is 15 amino acids. Germline CDR1 and CDR2: SGHKS and YYEKEE (reference sequence). After removal of 2 bases from V and 5 bases from J, the junction contained 9 bases not matched to a gene. DNA of the CDR3: TGTGCCAGCAGCTTATCTGGGGGGACTACGGAGACCCAGTACTTC. It codes for CASSLSGGTTETQYF.

The DNA of the CDR3 is TGCGCCAGCAGCCTGGACAGAAACTATGGCTACACCTTC. It specifies CASSLDRNYGYTF. V is TRBV5-1 and J is TRBJ1-2; D is possibly TRBD1 (6 bases). Germline CDR1 reads SGHRS; CDR2 reads YFSETQ. Trimming removed 4 bases at V and 2 bases at J, with 9 bases between. The CDR3 length is 13 residues.

DNA for the CDR3: TGTGCCAGCAGCTTGTGGGCGGGGGAATACGAGCAGTACTTC. Translated, it gives CASSLWAGEYEQYF. The rearrangement uses TRBV5-8 and TRBJ2-7, with 7 nucleotides matching TRBD2. CDR3 length: 14 amino acids. CDR1 is SGHTS and CDR2 is YDEGEE in the germline V gene. The V gene end was trimmed by 1 base and the J gene end by 4 bases; junction bases not matched to a gene: 5.

The rearrangement links TRBV10-3 to TRBJ1-3; D is possibly TRBD1 (6 bases). V was trimmed by 6 bases and J by 1 base, leaving 16 bases between them. The CDR3 is made up of 16 amino acids. Germline CDR1 is ENHRY and CDR2 is SYGVKD. CDR3: CAIRNYEGGSGNTIYF. The CDR3, as DNA: TGTGCCATCAGAAACTATGAGGGGGGATCTGGAAACACCATATATTTT.

The chain joins TRBV5-1 to TRBJ1-2, with D maybe TRBD1 (5 bases). The V end was cut by 6 bases, the J end by 0 bases, with 12 bases between. This CDR3 region has 14 residues. Germline CDR1 is SGHRS and CDR2 is YFSETQ. CDR3 amino acids: CASTDRLANYGYTF. The CDR3 bases are TGCGCCAGCACCGACAGACTCGCTAACTATGGCTACACCTTC.

V usage is TRBV7-9 and J usage is TRBJ1-1; a weak D match, TRBD1 (5 bases). V was clipped by 11 bases and J by 2 bases, with 21 bases between them. CDR1 SEHNR and CDR2 FQNEAQ come from the germline V gene (reference sequence). The CDR3 spans 15 residues. The CDR3 region has the DNA TGTGCCTCCTTAGTCCAGGGTAGGGGCAACACTGAAGCTTTCTTT. Amino acids: CASLVQGRGNTEAFF.

The rearrangement uses TRBV21-1 and TRBJ2-2; TRBD1 is the table's D call, not checked against the DNA. TRBV21-1 is termed a pseudogene. The CDR3 totals 16 residues. The CDR3: CASSDQGRKNTGELFF. As DNA, the CDR3 is TGTGCCAGCAGCGACCAGGGGCGGAAGAACACCGGGGAGCTGTTTTTT.

This clone was counted once. The chain combines TRBV6-5 with TRBJ2-1; TRBD1 matches at 8 bases. The V gene end was trimmed by 7 bases and the J gene end by 9 bases; junction bases not matched to a gene: 8. Germline V gene lookup returns CDR1 MNHEY and CDR2 SVGAGI. The CDR3 totals 13 residues. As DNA, the CDR3 is TGTGCCAGCAATGTACAGGGGGTCGGTGAGCAGTTCTTC. It translates to CASNVQGVGEQFF.

This clone showed up just a few times. V is TRBV27 and J is TRBJ1-6; D remains unclear. With 7 bases removed from V and 4 bases from J, the gap between germline ends came to 20 bases. Germline CDR1 and CDR2: MNHEY and SMNVEV (reference sequence). This CDR3 contains 17 residues. The CDR3 sequence: CASTPLGRVGYNSPLHF. CDR3 nucleotide sequence: TGTGCCAGCACGCCTTTGGGCCGTGTAGGGTATAATTCACCCCTCCACTTT.

The J gene is TRBJ2-2, the V gene TRBV6-6, with 9 nucleotides matching TRBD1. The junction had 6 bases not matched to a gene; V was cut back by 4 bases and J by 6 bases. Germline V CDR1 and CDR2: MNHNY, SVGAGI (reference sequence). This CDR3 comprises 15 residues. The CDR3 loop is CASSWGQGTAGELFF. The CDR3 nucleotides are TGTGCCAGCAGTTGGGGACAGGGAACGGCCGGGGAGCTGTTTTTT.

The V gene is TRBV30, the J gene TRBJ2-3; TRBD2 aligns across 8 bases. V lost 3 bases to trimming and J lost 7 bases; unmatched junction nucleotides: 15. Germline lookup yields CDR1 GTSNPN and CDR2 SVGIG (reference sequence). CDR3 length equals 16 residues. The CDR3 protein is CAWSRWTSRTKNTQYF. CDR3 nucleotides: TGTGCCTGGAGCCGCTGGACTAGCCGTACGAAAAATACGCAGTATTTT.

This chain uses TRBV4-2 with TRBJ1-6; D may be TRBD1 (6 bases). V lost 0 bases, J lost 10 bases, and 13 bases lay in between. The V gene's germline CDR1 is LGHNA and CDR2 YNFKEQ. The CDR3 extends over 15 amino acids. CDR3 sequence (DNA): TGTGCCAGCAGCCAAGATGAGGGGGGGTACTCACCCCTCCACTTT. Its protein is CASSQDEGGYSPLHF.

The CDR3 reads CASSPAGGSGNTIYF. The CDR3 DNA reads TGCGCCAGCAGCCCCGCAGGAGGCTCTGGAAACACCATATATTTT. The chain links TRBV5-1 to TRBJ1-3; no clear D gene. This CDR3 spans 15 amino acids. Trimming removed 4 bases at V and 0 bases at J, with 11 bases between. Germline V gives CDR1 SGHRS, CDR2 YFSETQ.

This sequence joins TRBV18 and TRBJ1-5; the D is unclear. Trimming removed 3 bases from V and 5 bases from J, with 8 bases in between. CDR1 and CDR2 (germline): KGHSH, LQKENI. The CDR3 loop spans 13 amino acids. CDR3 bases: TGTGCCAGCTCACCGGGCCTCGATCAGCCCCAGCATTTT. Its protein product is CASSPGLDQPQHF.